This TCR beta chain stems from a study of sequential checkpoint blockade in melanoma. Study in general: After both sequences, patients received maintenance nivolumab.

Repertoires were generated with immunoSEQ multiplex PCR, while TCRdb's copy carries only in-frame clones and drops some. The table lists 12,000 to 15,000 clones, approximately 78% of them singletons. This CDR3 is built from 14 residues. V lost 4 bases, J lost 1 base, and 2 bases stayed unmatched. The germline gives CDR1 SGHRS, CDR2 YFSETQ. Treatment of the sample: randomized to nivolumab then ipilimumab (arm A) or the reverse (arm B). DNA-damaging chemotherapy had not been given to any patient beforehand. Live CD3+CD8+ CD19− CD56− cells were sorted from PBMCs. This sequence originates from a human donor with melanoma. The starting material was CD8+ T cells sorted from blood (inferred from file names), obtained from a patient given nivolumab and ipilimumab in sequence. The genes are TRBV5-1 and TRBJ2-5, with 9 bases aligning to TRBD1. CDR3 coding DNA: TGCGCCAGCAGCAAGACAGGGGGCCAAGAGACCCAGTACTTC. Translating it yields CASSKTGGQETQYF.